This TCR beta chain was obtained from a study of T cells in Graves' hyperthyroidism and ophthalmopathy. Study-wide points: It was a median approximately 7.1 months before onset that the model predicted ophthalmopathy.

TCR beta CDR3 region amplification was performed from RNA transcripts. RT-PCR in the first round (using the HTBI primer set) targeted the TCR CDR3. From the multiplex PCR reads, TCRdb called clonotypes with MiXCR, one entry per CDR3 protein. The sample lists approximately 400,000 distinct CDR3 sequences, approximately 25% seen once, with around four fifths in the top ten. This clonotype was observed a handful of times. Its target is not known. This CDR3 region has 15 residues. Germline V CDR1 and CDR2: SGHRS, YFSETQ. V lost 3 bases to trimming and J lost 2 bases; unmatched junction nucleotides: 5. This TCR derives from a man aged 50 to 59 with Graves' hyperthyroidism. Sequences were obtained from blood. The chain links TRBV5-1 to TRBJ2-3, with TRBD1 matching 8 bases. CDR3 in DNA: TGCGCCAGCAGCTCGGGGACAGGTAACACAGATACGCAGTATTTT. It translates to CASSSGTGNTDTQYF.